This entry lists 13 T cell receptor beta chains sequenced from one sample in a study of regulatory T cells in long-lasting Graves disease. Time point defined: persistent/refractory GD, antithyroid drugs over 5 years with positive TRAb. PBMCs provided the RNA from which the TCR library was made. According to the study, TCR beta libraries were built with iRepertoire HTBI primers and CDR3-region Arm-PCR. TCRdb re-called the multiplex PCR reads through MiXCR, storing one row per CDR3 protein. In the table there are 310,000 or so distinct CDR3 sequences, around 23% of which are singletons. The sequenced sample was peripheral blood mononuclear cells (PBMCs), obtained when the disease was refractory, from a patient treated with antithyroid drugs. Every receptor here comes from a female donor with Graves disease.

This rearrangement joins TRBV20-1 to TRBJ2-7; D is possibly TRBD1 (6 bases). V lost 0 bases, J lost 5 bases, and 17 bases lay in between. The CDR3 has 15 residues. Germline V CDR1 and CDR2: DFQATT, SNEGSKA (reference sequence). The CDR3: CSARDPRGPGHEQYF. The DNA for the CDR3 is TGCAGTGCTAGAGATCCCAGGGGCCCAGGCCACGAGCAGTACTTC.

The sample holds one count of this clonotype. Being one base from a much bigger clone, this may be a read error. The chain links TRBV28 to TRBJ2-7, with 7 bases lining up with TRBD2. This CDR3 region has 15 residues. After removal of 5 bases from V and 2 bases from J, the junction contained 9 bases not matched to a gene. Looked up from germline, CDR1 is MDHEN and CDR2 is SYDVKM. This CDR3 is CASSTSGAGAYEQYF. CDR3 nucleotide sequence: TGTGCCAGCAGTACCAGCGGGGCGGGCGCCTACGAGCAGTACTTC.

This clonotype has only a few counts. The chain recombines TRBV29-1 with TRBJ2-7; 9 bases are a match to TRBD1. Germline CDR1 SQVTM, CDR2 ANQGSEA. V lost 3 bases, J lost 6 bases, and 9 bases stayed unmatched. The CDR3 has 14 residues. The CDR3 region is CSVEKGQGVGEQYF. The CDR3 nucleotides are TGCAGCGTTGAGAAGGGACAGGGTGTAGGCGAGCAGTACTTC.

This clonotype was seen ten or more times. This chain joins TRBV7-9 and TRBJ2-7, with 8 bases aligning to TRBD1. J lost 6 bases, V lost 5 bases, and 6 bases had no gene match. From germline, CDR1 is SEHNR and CDR2 FQNEAQ (reference sequence). This CDR3 has 13 amino acids. The CDR3 is CASSQTGAVEQYF. In DNA, the CDR3 is TGTGCCAGCAGCCAGACAGGGGCTGTCGAGCAGTACTTC.

Many counts were recorded for this clonotype. This chain joins TRBV2 and TRBJ2-6; D is perhaps TRBD1 (5 bases). V was clipped by 1 base and J by 3 bases, with 13 bases between them. The CDR3 contains 17 residues. Looked up from germline, CDR1 is SNHLY and CDR2 is FYNNEI. The CDR3 is CASSEVSGMHGANVLTF. CDR3 in DNA: TGTGCCAGCAGTGAAGTATCAGGGATGCATGGGGCCAACGTCCTGACTTTC.

This clonotype was counted only a few times. This chain joins TRBV12-3 or TRBV12-4 and TRBJ1-6; D might be TRBD1 (6 bases). The germline V and J ends were trimmed by 2 bases and 6 bases, with 11 bases remaining between them. The CDR3 consists of 15 residues. CDR3 amino acids: CASSLHRRGNSPLHF. The DNA of the CDR3 is TGTGCCAGCAGTTTACATCGCAGGGGTAATTCACCCCTCCACTTT.

This clonotype was picked up many times. V usage is TRBV7-2 and J usage is TRBJ2-7, with D possibly being TRBD1 (5 bases). CDR1 and CDR2 from the germline V gene are SGHTA and FQGNSA. V was pared by 6 bases and J by 7 bases, with 19 bases between. The CDR3 extends over 14 amino acids. The CDR3 DNA reads TGTGCCAGCAGATCGGACATGGGGCTGGGGGAGCAGTACTTC. It is translated as CASRSDMGLGEQYF. Variable domain in full (rest from reference TRBV7-2 and TRBJ2-7): GAGVSQSPSNKVTEKGKDVELRCDPISGHTALYWYRQSLGQGLEFLIYFQGNSAPDKSGLPSDRFSAERTGGSVSTLTIQRTQQEDSAVYLCASRSDMGLGEQYFGPGTRLTVT.

Remarks on this clonotype: This clone may be a read error of a much larger clone one base away. Here the CDR3 omits its conserved ending phenylalanine or tryptophan, so a read error is the likely source. The chain employs TRBV7-2 and TRBJ2-7, with 7 bases lining up with TRBD2. The CDR3 spans 19 residues. CDR1 is SGHTA and CDR2 is FQGNSA in the germline V gene. V was clipped by 1 base and J by 6 bases; unmatched bases: 21. The CDR3 protein is CASSLGGQGASGGRFEQYL. For the CDR3, the DNA is TGTGCCAGCAGCTTAGGTGGGCAGGGCGCAAGTGGCGGGAGATTCGAGCAGTACCTC.

This clonotype was recorded at least ten times. V gene TRBV7-2 combines with J gene TRBJ1-2; 7 positions agree with TRBD1. The V and J ends lost 5 bases and 5 bases, in that order; junction bases with no gene match: 8. Germline CDR1 and CDR2: SGHTA and FQGNSA. The CDR3 loop spans 14 amino acids. CDR3 nucleotide sequence: TGTGCCAGCAGCCCCCGGACAGGTGATTATGGCTACACCTTC. As protein: CASSPRTGDYGYTF.

V and J are TRBV6-2 or TRBV6-3 and TRBJ2-4, with D perhaps matching TRBD2 (6 bases). The CDR3 has 15 residues. CDR1 and CDR2 from the germline V gene are MNHEY and SVGEGT. The CDR3 sequence: CVSRGESGDKNIQYF. Written as DNA, the CDR3 is TGTGTCTCCCGGGGAGAGTCGGGGGACAAAAACATTCAGTACTTC.

Note on this clonotype: The junction shows a germline mismatch at one end, possibly a read error. The CDR3 region is CSAGDWTGDSYEQYF. The CDR3 nucleotides read TGCAGTGCTGGAGATTGGACAGGAGACTCCTACGAGCAGTACTTC. The chain recombines TRBV20-1 with TRBJ2-7, with 7 bases lining up with TRBD1. This CDR3 has 15 residues. Per the germline V gene, CDR1 is DFQATT and CDR2 is SNEGSKA (reference sequence).

The CDR3 spells CASTALRVRFSYGYTF. CDR3 coding DNA: TGTGCCAGCACCGCCCTCAGGGTCCGATTCTCCTATGGCTACACCTTC. V and J are TRBV7-9 and TRBJ1-2; possibly TRBD1 for D (5 bases). Germline V gene data show CDR1 as SEHNR and CDR2 as FQNEAQ (reference sequence). V gave up 7 bases and J gave up 4 bases, with 22 bases separating them. The CDR3 extends over 16 amino acids.

This clonotype appeared a few times. The chain links TRBV6-2 or TRBV6-3 to TRBJ2-2, with TRBD1 identical over 9 bases. The germline V gene encodes CDR1 MNHEY and CDR2 SVGEGT. With 6 bases clipped from V and 3 bases from J, the junction kept 5 bases outside the gene matches. The CDR3 extends over 15 amino acids. The CDR3 nucleotides are TGTGCCAGCAGAGGGGACAGGGCCGACACCGGGGAGCTGTTTTTT. Protein: CASRGDRADTGELFF.